This TCR beta chain was identified in a study of cytomegalovirus exposure and HLA in healthy donors. Overall study: The same platform was used for the roughly 120 validation repertoires as for the 650 to 800 first-cohort repertoires, as reported in a later analysis.

As concerns this clone: Its antigen is not identified.

With V trimmed by 5 bases and J by 2 bases, 10 bases remained unmatched. Per germline, CDR1 LNHDA and CDR2 SQIVND (reference sequence). CDR3 length: 16 residues. Findings of the study overall: The study found most TCR sequences rare, yet found some public TCRs in many donors. The authors enumerated roughly 180 TCR beta chains as linked to cytomegalovirus. In vitro experiments confirmed that a few CMV-associated chains were specific for CMV antigens.

Clones were read by immunoSEQ multiplex PCR, and TCRdb kept only the in-frame ones, dropping some. The data show 190,000 or so clones, about four fifths seen once. This receptor was obtained from a woman aged 18 to 35 in good health and CMV-seropositive. This rearrangement joins TRBV19 to TRBJ1-2; TRBD1 agrees at 8 bases. Sequencing was performed on PBMCs. CDR3 DNA sequence: TGTGCCAGTAGTTTGGCAGGGGGCGCCGGGAACTATGGCTACACCTTC. It specifies CASSLAGGAGNYGYTF.